The 19 T cell receptor beta chains listed next were all sequenced from one sample in a study of T-cell reconstitution after alpha-beta-depleted transplantation in children. The library targeted TCRbeta and was prepared with unique molecular identifiers. TCRdb reprocessed the PCR reads via MiXCR and lists one record per CDR3 protein. Altogether approximately 190,000 distinct CDR3 sequences are present, about 8.7% being singletons, with the ten largest covering less than 40%. The source material was PBMCs, mostly from graft donor cells, sampled 360 days after TCRalphabeta/CD19-depleted stem cell transplant. Source of these receptors: a male patient under 10 years old who had a stem cell transplant for acute myeloid leukemia, so the T cells may come from the graft donor.

This clonotype was counted only a few times. J is TRBJ2-5 and V is TRBV7-2; 9 nucleotides line up with TRBD2. This CDR3 contains 16 residues. CDR1 and CDR2 (germline): SGHTA, FQGNSA. The trim removed 1 base at V and 2 bases at J, leaving 5 bases unmatched. CDR3 sequence reads: CASSLGQAGGQETQYF. The CDR3 coding sequence is TGTGCCAGCAGCTTAGGGCAAGCGGGGGGACAAGAGACCCAGTACTTC.

This clonotype was recorded a few times. The V gene is TRBV7-2, the J gene TRBJ1-6; TRBD1 aligns across 8 bases. V was clipped by 4 bases and J by 3 bases; unmatched bases: 8. Germline CDR1 reads SGHTA; CDR2 reads FQGNSA. This CDR3 has 17 amino acids. CDR3 DNA sequence: TGTGCCAGCAGCTACCTGGGGACAGGAGGCTATAATTCACCCCTCCACTTT. This sequence encodes CASSYLGTGGYNSPLHF.

The V call is TRBV20-1, the J call TRBJ1-1; D call uncertain. The CDR3 is made up of 11 amino acids. Germline assignment: CDR1 DFQATT and CDR2 SNEGSKA (reference sequence). V lost 3 bases to trimming and J lost 8 bases, with 10 bases between them. DNA for the CDR3: TGCAGTGCTAGCCGTACGAGGGAAGCTTTCTTT. This translates into CSASRTREAFF.

This clonotype was found a few times. The rearrangement joins TRBV4-2 to TRBJ2-7; D gene ambiguous. Trimming cost V 5 bases and J 2 bases, with 19 bases left between them. Germline values: CDR1 LGHNA, CDR2 YNFKEQ. The CDR3 runs to 16 residues. CDR3 nucleotides: TGTGCCAGCAGCGCCGGAAAGACTTACCCTACCTACGAGCAGTACTTC. Translated: CASSAGKTYPTYEQYF.

V and J are TRBV11-2 and TRBJ2-1, with D tentatively TRBD2 (6 bases). Germline V lookup: CDR1 SGHAT, CDR2 FQNNGV. Trimming shortened V by 7 bases and J by 9 bases, and 25 bases separated the two germline ends. The CDR3 spans 16 residues. CDR3 in amino acids: CASNVPGSGRQGEQFF. The CDR3 coding sequence is TGTGCCAGCAACGTTCCCGGGAGCGGGCGCCAGGGTGAGCAGTTCTTC.

This clonotype showed up many times. This chain joins TRBV20-1 and TRBJ1-2, with D perhaps TRBD1 (5 bases). Deletions cut 3 bases from V and 4 bases from J, with 12 bases between. The germline gives CDR1 DFQATT, CDR2 SNEGSKA (reference sequence). This CDR3 contains 13 residues. The CDR3: CSASLGASYGYTF. CDR3 coding DNA: TGCAGTGCTAGTCTTGGGGCCAGCTATGGCTACACCTTC.

This clonotype appeared many times. The V call is TRBV7-2, the J call TRBJ2-7, with 10 nucleotides matching TRBD2. Trimming cost V 3 bases and J 2 bases; bases outside gene matches: 4. The CDR3 contains 15 residues. In germline, CDR1 is SGHTA, CDR2 FQGNSA. The CDR3 protein is CASSFRTSGTYEQYF. CDR3 DNA sequence: TGTGCCAGCAGCTTCCGGACTAGCGGTACCTACGAGCAGTACTTC.

This clonotype was seen many times. The chain has TRBV12-3 or TRBV12-4 and TRBJ2-1, with D perhaps matching TRBD2 (6 bases). V shed 6 bases and J shed 9 bases, with 24 bases lying between them. The CDR3 length is 16 residues. The CDR3 spells CASRPWGSGTKGEQFF. The CDR3 DNA is TGTGCCAGCAGGCCCTGGGGTAGCGGAACTAAGGGTGAGCAGTTCTTC.

The chain has TRBV5-1 and TRBJ2-3; 10 bases line up with TRBD2. Germline CDR1 SGHRS, CDR2 YFSETQ. Trimming removed 2 bases from V and 2 bases from J; junction bases left unmatched: 11. This CDR3 contains 18 residues. CDR3: CASSFSHTGTSVTDTQYF. The CDR3 DNA reads TGCGCCAGCAGCTTTTCCCACACCGGGACTAGCGTCACAGATACGCAGTATTTT.

This clonotype was seen only a few times. The chain joins TRBV20-1 to TRBJ2-1; D might be TRBD1 or TRBD2, each matching 6 bases. V lost 6 bases and J lost 0, with 15 bases in between. The germline V gene encodes CDR1 DFQATT and CDR2 SNEGSKA (reference sequence). CDR3 length: 15 amino acids. In DNA form, the CDR3 reads TGCAGTGCCGGGGGCGGCGCGAGCTCCTACAATGAGCAGTTCTTC. Translating gives CSAGGGASSYNEQFF.

This clonotype appeared many times. V gene TRBV6-6 combines with J gene TRBJ2-2, with D unclear. CDR1 is MNHNY and CDR2 is SVGAGI in the germline V gene (reference sequence). This CDR3 has 12 residues. V lost 8 bases and J lost 3, with 7 bases in between. The CDR3 loop is CASLPYTGELFF. The CDR3 region has the DNA TGTGCCAGCTTACCCTACACCGGGGAGCTGTTTTTT.

This clonotype was detected many times. V is TRBV5-1 and J is TRBJ2-1, with a weak D call TRBD1 (6 bases). CDR1 and CDR2 (germline): SGHRS, YFSETQ. CDR3 length equals 14 residues. V was trimmed by 6 bases and J by 4 bases, leaving 14 bases between them. The CDR3 sequence is CASKVGTKYNEQFF. The CDR3 DNA sequence: TGCGCCAGCAAAGTAGGGACAAAATACAATGAGCAGTTCTTC.

This clonotype was detected many times. The V call is TRBV3-1, the J call TRBJ2-3, with TRBD2 matching 13 bases. The CDR3 has 18 amino acids. The V gene end was trimmed by 0 bases and the J gene end by 6 bases; junction bases not matched to a gene: 9. CDR1 is LGHDT and CDR2 is YNNKEL in the germline V gene (reference sequence). In nucleotides, the CDR3 is TGTGCCAGCAGCCAAGATCGCGGACTAGCGGGGGCTTTTGATACGCAGTATTTT. This sequence encodes CASSQDRGLAGAFDTQYF.

The J gene is TRBJ1-4, the V gene TRBV12-3 or TRBV12-4, with D possibly being TRBD1 (5 bases). The CDR3 contains 14 residues. The V gene lost 5 bases and the J gene lost 6 bases, with 13 bases spanning the gap. CDR3 bases: TGTGCCAGCAGTCCAGGGTTCTTGTATGAAAAACTGTTTTTT. Amino acid sequence: CASSPGFLYEKLFF.

This clonotype was seen just once. This chain connects TRBV7-6 to TRBJ2-7; maybe TRBD2 (6 bases). Germline CDR1 reads SGHVS; CDR2 reads FNYEAQ. The CDR3 sequence is 16 residues long. V was pared by 4 bases and J by 7 bases, with 23 bases between. The CDR3 region is CASSSSARGPTREQYF. For the CDR3, the DNA is TGTGCCAGCAGCTCTAGCGCCAGAGGGCCCACTAGGGAGCAGTACTTC.

This clonotype was seen repeatedly, ten times or more. The V call is TRBV20-1, the J call TRBJ2-1, with TRBD2 matching over 14 bases. With 3 bases clipped from V and 8 bases from J, the junction kept 6 bases outside the gene matches. Germline V lookup: CDR1 DFQATT, CDR2 SNEGSKA (reference sequence). CDR3 length: 15 amino acids. This CDR3 is CSASEGLAGVHEQFF. CDR3 nucleotides: TGCAGTGCTAGTGAGGGACTAGCGGGAGTCCATGAGCAGTTCTTC.

CDR3 residues: CASRRGIQAFF. The CDR3 DNA reads as TGTGCCAGCAGGAGGGGAATTCAAGCTTTCTTT. The chain joins TRBV2 to TRBJ1-1, with D maybe TRBD1 (5 bases). V was pared by 6 bases and J by 9 bases, with 11 bases between. Per the germline V gene, CDR1 is SNHLY and CDR2 is FYNNEI. This CDR3 region has 11 residues.

The table lists this clonotype with a few counts. The V call is TRBV20-1, the J call TRBJ1-5, with 12 positions matching TRBD1. V lost 6 bases, J lost 5 bases, and 8 bases stayed unmatched. This CDR3 comprises 15 residues. Germline V CDR1 and CDR2: DFQATT, SNEGSKA (reference sequence). The CDR3 nucleotides are TGCAGTGCGACCCGGGACAGGGGGCTAGATCAGCCCCAGCATTTT. Translated: CSATRDRGLDQPQHF.

This clonotype has a handful of counts. The chain carries TRBV12-3 or TRBV12-4 and TRBJ1-1, with D hard to call. This CDR3 is 17 amino acids long. The ends were cut back, 1 base at V and 3 bases at J, with 18 bases in the middle. CDR3 sequence (DNA): TGTGCCAGCAGTTTAGGGACCCCTGATGGATGGGACACTGAAGCTTTCTTT. This sequence encodes CASSLGTPDGWDTEAFF.